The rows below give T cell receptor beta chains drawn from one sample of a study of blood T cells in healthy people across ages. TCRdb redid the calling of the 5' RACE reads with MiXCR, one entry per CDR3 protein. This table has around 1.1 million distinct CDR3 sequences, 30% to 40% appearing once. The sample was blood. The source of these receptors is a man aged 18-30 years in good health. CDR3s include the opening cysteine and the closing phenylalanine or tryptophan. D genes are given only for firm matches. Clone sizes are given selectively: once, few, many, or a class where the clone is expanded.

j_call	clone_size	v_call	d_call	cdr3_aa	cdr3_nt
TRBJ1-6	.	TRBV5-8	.	CASSLVSPLHF	TGTGCCAGCAGCTTGGTTTCACCCCTCCACTTT
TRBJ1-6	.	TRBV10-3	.	CAIGGRTDRGSSYNSPLHF	TGTGCCATCGGCGGGAGGACCGATCGGGGAAGCTCCTATAATTCACCCCTCCACTTT
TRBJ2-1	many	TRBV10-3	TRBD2	CAIGLAGNEQFF	TGTGCCATCGGGCTAGCGGGCAATGAGCAGTTCTTC
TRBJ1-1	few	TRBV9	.	CASSVAVGNTEAFF	TGTGCCAGCAGCGTAGCTGTGGGCAACACTGAAGCTTTCTTT
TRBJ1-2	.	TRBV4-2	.	CASSQERVINRNGYTF	TGTGCCAGCAGCCAAGAAAGGGTGATCAATAGGAATGGCTACACCTTC
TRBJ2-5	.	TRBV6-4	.	CASSEGQVQYF	TGTGCCAGCAGTGAGGGGCAGGTCCAGTACTTC
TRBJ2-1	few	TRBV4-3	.	CASSQDYPRRPTYNEQFF	TGCGCCAGCAGCCAAGATTACCCCCGACGGCCGACCTACAATGAGCAGTTCTTC
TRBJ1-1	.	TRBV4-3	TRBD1	CASSQTGGITEAFF	TGCGCCAGCAGCCAGACAGGGGGTATCACTGAAGCTTTCTTT
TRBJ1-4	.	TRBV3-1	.	CASSQDQPNEKLFF	TGTGCCAGCAGCCAAGATCAGCCCAATGAAAAACTGTTTTTT
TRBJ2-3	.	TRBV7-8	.	CASSFNKATHSTDTQYF	TGTGCCAGCAGCTTCAACAAGGCGACCCATAGCACAGATACGCAGTATTTT
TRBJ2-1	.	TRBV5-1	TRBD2	CASSLRAGGQGNEQFF	TGCGCCAGCAGCTTGAGAGCGGGGGGTCAAGGCAATGAGCAGTTCTTC
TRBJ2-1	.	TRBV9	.	CANSVAQGYNEQFF	TGTGCCAACAGCGTAGCTCAGGGGTACAATGAGCAGTTCTTC
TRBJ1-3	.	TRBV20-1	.	CSASLGPAPRNTIYF	TGCAGTGCTAGTCTCGGGCCTGCTCCCAGAAACACCATATATTTT
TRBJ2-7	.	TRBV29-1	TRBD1	CSVGTGTYEQYF	TGCAGCGTCGGGACAGGGACGTACGAGCAGTACTTC
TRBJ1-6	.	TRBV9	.	CTSGKWGPQNLSPLHF	TGTACCAGCGGAAAATGGGGACCCCAGAACCTGTCACCCCTCCACTTT
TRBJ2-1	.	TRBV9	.	CASSVGYPLGNEQFF	TGTGCCAGCAGCGTAGGATATCCTCTGGGGAATGAGCAGTTCTTC
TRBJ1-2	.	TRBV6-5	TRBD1	CASSSLHSGQGFYGYTF	TGTGCCAGCAGCTCACTCCACTCGGGACAGGGGTTCTATGGCTACACCTTC
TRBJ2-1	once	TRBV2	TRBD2	CAPRRGVEQFF	TGTGCCCCCCGGCGGGGGGTTGAGCAGTTCTTC
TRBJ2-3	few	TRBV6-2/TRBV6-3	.	CASSRQSDTQYF	TGTGCCAGCAGTCGTCAGTCAGATACGCAGTATTTT
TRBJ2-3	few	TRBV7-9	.	CASSLGAVPPSTDTQYF	TGTGCCAGCAGCTTAGGTGCCGTCCCACCCTCGACAGATACGCAGTATTTT
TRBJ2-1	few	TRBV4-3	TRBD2	CASRKGGAGGSYNEQFF	TGCGCCAGCAGGAAAGGAGGAGCGGGGGGGTCCTACAATGAGCAGTTCTTC
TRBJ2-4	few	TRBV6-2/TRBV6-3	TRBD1	CASSFLDREEDIQYF	TGTGCCAGCAGTTTCTTGGACAGGGAGGAGGACATTCAGTACTTC
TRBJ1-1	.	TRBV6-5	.	CASSYSQRGTAFF	TGTGCCAGCAGTTACTCCCAGAGGGGGACAGCTTTCTTT
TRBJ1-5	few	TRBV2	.	CASTEYREWHQPQHF	TGTGCCAGCACCGAGTATAGGGAATGGCACCAGCCCCAGCATTTT
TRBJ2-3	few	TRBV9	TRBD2	CASMGTSGDTQYF	TGTGCCAGCATGGGGACTAGCGGCGATACGCAGTATTTT
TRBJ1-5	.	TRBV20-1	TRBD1	CSARGDRELQPQHF	TGCAGTGCTAGAGGGGACAGGGAACTTCAGCCCCAGCATTTT
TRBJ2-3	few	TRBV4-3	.	CASSQDRGLTDTQYF	TGCGCCAGCAGCCAAGACAGGGGCCTTACAGATACGCAGTATTTT
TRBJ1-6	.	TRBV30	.	CAWSMDGQKSPHF	TGTGCCTGGAGTATGGACGGACAAAAGTCCCCCCACTTT
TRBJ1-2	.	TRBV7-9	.	CANSLSESTGGYTF	TGTGCCAACAGCTTATCCGAGTCGACTGGTGGCTACACCTTC
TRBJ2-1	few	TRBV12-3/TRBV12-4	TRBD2	CASRRIDSSGGASTTGPFF	TGTGCCAGCAGAAGGATTGACTCTAGCGGGGGGGCGTCTACCACTGGGCCGTTCTTC
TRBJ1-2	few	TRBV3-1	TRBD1	CASSQPGQGRRLDGYTF	TGTGCCAGCAGTCAACCGGGACAGGGACGCCGCCTGGATGGCTACACCTTC
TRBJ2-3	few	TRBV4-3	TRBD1	CASSQATGNFPDTQYF	TGCGCCAGCAGCCAGGCGACAGGGAACTTTCCAGATACGCAGTATTTT
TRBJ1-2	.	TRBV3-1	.	CASSQDNRQADGYTF	TGTGCCAGCAGCCAAGATAACCGACAGGCGGATGGCTACACCTTC
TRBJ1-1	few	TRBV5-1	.	CASSPGHGRYTEAFF	TGCGCCAGCAGCCCCGGACACGGTCGCTACACTGAAGCTTTCTTT
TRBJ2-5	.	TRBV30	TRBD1	CAWSSPRDRANNEQYF	TGTGCCTGGAGTTCCCCCCGGGACAGGGCAAACAATGAGCAGTACTTC
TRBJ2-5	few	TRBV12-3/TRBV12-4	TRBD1	CASTLQGYQETQYF	TGTGCCAGCACCTTACAGGGGTACCAAGAGACCCAGTACTTC
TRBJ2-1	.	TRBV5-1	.	CASSSRPPQGSYNEQFF	TGCGCCAGCAGCTCCCGCCCACCGCAGGGCTCCTACAATGAGCAGTTCTTC
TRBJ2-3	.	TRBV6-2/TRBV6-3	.	CASSFSLFDTQYF	TGTGCCAGCAGTTTCTCACTATTCGATACGCAGTATTTT
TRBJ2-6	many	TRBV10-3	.	CAITTGEANVLTF	TGTGCCATCACCACGGGGGAAGCCAACGTCCTGACTTTC
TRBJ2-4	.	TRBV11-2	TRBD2	CASGHPGLHQNEQYF	TGTGCCAGCGGCCACCCGGGACTACACCAAAATGAGCAGTACTTC
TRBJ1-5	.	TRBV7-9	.	CASSVGQMGQPQHF	TGTGCCAGCAGCGTAGGGCAAATGGGTCAGCCCCAGCATTTT
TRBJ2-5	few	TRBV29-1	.	CSVQEETQYF	TGCAGCGTCCAGGAAGAGACCCAGTACTTC
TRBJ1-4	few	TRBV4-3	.	CASSRWRGPGGEKLFF	TGCGCCAGCAGCCGTTGGAGAGGACCTGGCGGTGAAAAACTGTTTTTT
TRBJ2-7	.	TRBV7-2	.	CASSFRALLTYEQYF	TGTGCCAGCAGTTTCCGTGCCCTTCTTACCTACGAGCAGTACTTC
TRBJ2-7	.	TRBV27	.	CASSSGRGHEQYF	TGTGCCAGCAGTTCGGGGCGAGGTCACGAGCAGTACTTC
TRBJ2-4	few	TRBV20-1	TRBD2	CSARGIAGVAKNIQYF	TGCAGTGCTAGAGGGATAGCGGGAGTAGCCAAAAACATTCAGTACTTC
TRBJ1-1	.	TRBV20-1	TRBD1	CSATWTGSTEAFF	TGCAGTGCTACTTGGACAGGGTCGACTGAAGCTTTCTTT
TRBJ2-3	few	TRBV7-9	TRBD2	CASSLGASGATDTQYF	TGTGCCAGCAGCTTAGGTGCAAGCGGGGCCACAGATACGCAGTATTTT
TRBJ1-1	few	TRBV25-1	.	CASSEPLRDTEAFF	TGTGCCAGCAGTGAACCCCTCAGGGACACTGAAGCTTTCTTT
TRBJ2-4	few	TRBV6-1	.	CASSEGPVLAKNIQYF	TGTGCCAGCAGTGAGGGCCCGGTACTAGCCAAAAACATTCAGTACTTC
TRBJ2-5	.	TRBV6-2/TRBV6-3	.	CASSDTISRETQYF	TGTGCCAGCAGCGACACGATAAGCAGAGAGACCCAGTACTTC
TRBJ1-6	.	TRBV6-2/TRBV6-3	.	CASSPGRNYNSPLHF	TGTGCCAGCAGTCCGGGGCGCAACTATAATTCACCCCTCCACTTT
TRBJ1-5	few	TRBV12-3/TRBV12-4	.	CASSLGGAGSGNQPQHF	TGTGCCAGCAGTTTAGGGGGTGCGGGGTCGGGCAATCAGCCCCAGCATTTT
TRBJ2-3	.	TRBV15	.	CATSRDSWGGLLVGTDTQYF	TGTGCCACCAGCAGAGATAGTTGGGGCGGCCTTCTCGTTGGAACAGATACGCAGTATTTT
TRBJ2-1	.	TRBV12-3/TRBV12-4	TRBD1	CASSPDRGRVGGQFF	TGTGCCAGCAGTCCGGACAGGGGGCGCGTTGGTGGGCAGTTCTTC